One TCR beta chain is described in this entry. Antigen unknown. The data originate from a study of shared clonotypes between healthy human individuals. Across the whole study: Three plates were used per donor for CD4 naive, three for CD4 memory, two for CD8 naive and one for CD8 memory.

The method was immunoSEQ multiplex PCR; TCRdb's version includes in-frame clones alone and lacks a portion of them. The table has under 2.5 million clones, roughly 92% seen once. V was clipped by 0 bases and J by 7 bases; unmatched bases: 8. In germline, CDR1 is SGHRS, CDR2 YFSETQ. This CDR3 comprises 15 residues. Study-level results: When compared with the clonotypes that were shared by all four sorted-subset donors, the non-shared clonotypes turned out to have lower generation probabilities. Sampling was confined to blood; repertoires within tissues likely differ.

This receptor was identified in a man aged 18 to 30 in good health. Some clones in this sample may be carry-over from other donors' samples. The sample consisted of naive CD4+ T cells from PBMCs. As to subset: CD45RA+ positively selected. This chain uses TRBV5-1 with TRBJ1-1, with 8 bases lining up with TRBD1. CDR3 in amino acids: CASSLGLTGVSEAFF. CDR3 nucleotide sequence: TGCGCCAGCAGCTTGGGCCTGACAGGGGTAAGTGAAGCTTTCTTT.